Listed here are 12 T cell receptor beta chains from one sample, sequenced in a study of CD8+CD57+ T cells in acquired aplastic anemia. TCR beta VDJ and CDR3 profiling used genomic DNA as template. TCRdb re-derived calls from the reads in MiXCR, one entry per CDR3 protein. The sample records just over 400,000 distinct CDR3 sequences, approximately 70% being singletons. The sequenced material came from sorted CD4+, CD8+, or CD8+CD57+ T cells (not recorded which) from PBMCs. These receptors were obtained from a human donor in good health, serving as a control.

This clonotype appeared many times. This chain links TRBV6-6 with TRBJ1-2, with 9 nucleotides matching TRBD1. This CDR3 comprises 15 residues. Per the germline V gene, CDR1 is MNHNY and CDR2 is SVGAGI (reference sequence). J was trimmed by 5 bases and V by 6 bases; bases with no gene match: 10. The DNA of the CDR3 is TGTGCCAGCAGCGAACCCGGACAGGGGCGGTATGGCTACACCTTC. Its protein is CASSEPGQGRYGYTF.

A remark on this clonotype: At one end the junction does not follow the germline gene, possibly because of a read error. J is TRBJ1-5 and V is TRBV15; unclear D gene. Germline assignment: CDR1 LNHNV and CDR2 YYDKDF (reference sequence). CDR3 size: 15 residues. CDR3 coding DNA: TGTGCCACCGGCAGAGATAAGGGTGGCCATCAGCCTCAGCATTTT. It is translated as CATGRDKGGHQPQHF.

As for this clonotype: The conserved phenylalanine or tryptophan is not found at the CDR3 terminus, so this likely reflects a read error. No DNA is shown, since the ends of the CDR3 on it are uncertain; the CDR3 is the one TCRdb lists. The chain is built from TRBV10-3 and TRBJ2-1; TRBD1 was called by the table and not checked on the DNA. Germline V gene data show CDR1 as ENHRY and CDR2 as SYGVKD. A total of 15 residues make up the CDR3, ends included. CDR3: CAISGQVDSYKQYFV.

On this clonotype itself: The limits of the CDR3 on the DNA are not certain, so only TCRdb's listed CDR3 is given. The V call is TRBV7-2, the J call TRBJ1-2. Germline CDR1 reads SGHTA; CDR2 reads FQGNSA. From its first to its last residue, the CDR3 has 14 amino acids. The CDR3 here is CASRNAYAQYFGPF.

This sequence joins TRBV7-9 and TRBJ2-3, with unresolved D. CDR3 length: 15 residues. Germline V gene sequence: CDR1 SEHNR, CDR2 FQNEAQ (reference sequence). V was cut by 5 bases and J by 15 bases, with 27 bases left in between. The CDR3: CASSPTQTRAFNTYF. The DNA for the CDR3 is TGTGCCAGCAGCCCAACACAAACCCGAGCATTTAACACTTATTTT.

This clonotype was found once. V usage is TRBV10-3 and J usage is TRBJ2-7; 7 nucleotides match TRBD2. The closer fit of TRBJ2-1 to the DNA end suggests the J call may be wrong. Germline values: CDR1 ENHRY, CDR2 SYGVKD. The CDR3 loop spans 17 amino acids. This chain's CDR3 is CAIGPRSGAGAYNEQFF. DNA of the CDR3: TGTGCCATCGGCCCCCGGTCCGGGGCGGGGGCCTACAATGAGCAGTTCTTC.

On this clonotype: Its ends do not fully match the called genes, so a read error is possible. The chain is built from TRBV5-1 and TRBJ1-1; D is perhaps TRBD1 (5 bases). The CDR3 covers 16 residues. Germline values: CDR1 SGHRS, CDR2 YFSETQ. The CDR3 here is CASSWDRGRLNTEAFF. Written as DNA, the CDR3 is TGTGCCAGCAGCTGGGACCGGGGCAGGCTGAACACTGAAGCTTTCTTT.

On this clonotype itself: Germline and junction disagree at one end, which may indicate a read error. The V and J genes are TRBV9 and TRBJ2-3; 11 nucleotides line up with TRBD1. The CDR3 totals 14 residues. CDR1 is SGDLS, CDR2 YYNGEE, per germline. The CDR3 DNA sequence: TGTGCCAGCAGTCTTGGTGCCGGGACAGGGGGATACGATTTT. Translating it yields CASSLGAGTGGYDF.

The chain carries TRBV7-9 and TRBJ1-6; TRBD1 agrees at 10 bases. This CDR3 is 17 amino acids long. Germline lookup yields CDR1 SEHNR and CDR2 FQNEAQ (reference sequence). J lost 8 bases, V lost 5 bases, and 12 bases had no gene match. The CDR3 bases are TGTGCCAGCAGCATGGTTTTTGGGACAGGGGTTGATTCACCCCTCCACTTT. It yields the protein CASSMVFGTGVDSPLHF.

A note on this clonotype: One junction end does not reproduce the germline sequence, and a read error may be involved. The V gene is TRBV7-9, the J gene TRBJ1-1; 8 bases map to TRBD1. The CDR3 has 14 residues. The germline gives CDR1 SEHNR, CDR2 FQNEAQ (reference sequence). Here the CDR3 DNA reads TGTGCCAGCAGCTTACAGGGGGCACCCAATCAGCCCCAGTTT. This codes for CASSLQGAPNQPQF.

The chain combines TRBV20-1 with TRBJ2-7, with D possibly being TRBD2 (6 bases). This CDR3 has 12 residues. Germline values: CDR1 DFQATT, CDR2 SNEGSKA (reference sequence). V lost 6 bases and J 3 bases, leaving 12 bases between the germline ends. The CDR3 DNA reads TGCAGTGCAAAAACGCGGGGCTACGAGCAGTACTTC. Amino acids: CSAKTRGYEQYF.

The rearrangement uses TRBV10-3 and TRBJ2-5; 10 nucleotides match TRBD2. The CDR3 sequence is 17 residues long. The germline V gene has CDR1 ENHRY and CDR2 SYGVKD. The junction had 11 bases not matched to a gene; V was cut back by 5 bases and J by 2 bases. CDR3 nucleotide sequence: TGTGCCATCAGTCCTGGAGCGGGGGGGAACTCACAAGAGACCCAGTACTTC. Protein: CAISPGAGGNSQETQYF.